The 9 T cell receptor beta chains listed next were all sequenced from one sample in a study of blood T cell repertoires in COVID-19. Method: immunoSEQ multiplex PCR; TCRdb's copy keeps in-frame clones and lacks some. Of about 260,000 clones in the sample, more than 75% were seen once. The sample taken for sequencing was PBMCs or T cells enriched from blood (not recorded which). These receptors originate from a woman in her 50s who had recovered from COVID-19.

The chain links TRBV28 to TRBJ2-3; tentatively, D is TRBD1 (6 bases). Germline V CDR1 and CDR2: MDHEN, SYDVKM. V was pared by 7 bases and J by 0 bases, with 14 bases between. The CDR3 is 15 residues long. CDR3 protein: CASTSHGGSTDTQYF. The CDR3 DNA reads TGTGCCAGCACCTCCCATGGGGGCAGCACAGATACGCAGTATTTT.

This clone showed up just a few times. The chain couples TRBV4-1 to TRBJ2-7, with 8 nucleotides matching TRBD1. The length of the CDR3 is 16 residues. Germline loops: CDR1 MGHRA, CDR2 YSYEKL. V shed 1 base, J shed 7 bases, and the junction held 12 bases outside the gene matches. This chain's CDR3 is CASSQVLRQGAGEQYF. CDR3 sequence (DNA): TGCGCCAGCAGCCAAGTTTTGAGGCAGGGGGCAGGGGAGCAGTACTTC.

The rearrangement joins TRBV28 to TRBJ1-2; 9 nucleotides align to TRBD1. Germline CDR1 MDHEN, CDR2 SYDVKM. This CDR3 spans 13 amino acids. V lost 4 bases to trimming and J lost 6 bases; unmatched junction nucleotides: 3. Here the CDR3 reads CASSSQGAHGYTF. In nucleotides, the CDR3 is TGTGCCAGCAGTTCACAGGGGGCGCATGGCTACACCTTC.

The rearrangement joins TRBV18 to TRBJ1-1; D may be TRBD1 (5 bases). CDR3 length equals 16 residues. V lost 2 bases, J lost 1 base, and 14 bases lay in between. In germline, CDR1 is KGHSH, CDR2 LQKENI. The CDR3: CASSPISSQGNTEAFF. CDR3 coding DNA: TGTGCCAGCTCACCAATCTCATCCCAGGGGAACACTGAAGCTTTCTTT.

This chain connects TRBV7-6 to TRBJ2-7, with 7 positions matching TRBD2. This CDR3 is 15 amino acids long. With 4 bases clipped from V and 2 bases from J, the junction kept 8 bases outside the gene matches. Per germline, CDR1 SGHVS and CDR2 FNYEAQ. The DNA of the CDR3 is TGTGCCAGCAGCTCAGGGACTGGGGGGGCCTACGAGCAGTACTTC. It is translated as CASSSGTGGAYEQYF. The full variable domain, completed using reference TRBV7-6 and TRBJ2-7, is GAGVSQSPRYKVTKRGQDVALRCDPISGHVSLYWYRQALGQGPEFLTYFNYEAQQDKSGLPNDRFSAERPEGSISTLTIQRTEQRDSAMYRCASSSGTGGAYEQYFGPGTRLTVT.

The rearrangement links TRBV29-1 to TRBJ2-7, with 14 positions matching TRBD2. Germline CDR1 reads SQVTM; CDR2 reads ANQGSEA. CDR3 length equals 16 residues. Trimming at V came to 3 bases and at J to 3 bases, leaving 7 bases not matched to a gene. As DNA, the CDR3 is TGCAGCGTTGAGTTCGGGACTAGCGGGAGAAACTACGAGCAGTACTTC. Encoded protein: CSVEFGTSGRNYEQYF.

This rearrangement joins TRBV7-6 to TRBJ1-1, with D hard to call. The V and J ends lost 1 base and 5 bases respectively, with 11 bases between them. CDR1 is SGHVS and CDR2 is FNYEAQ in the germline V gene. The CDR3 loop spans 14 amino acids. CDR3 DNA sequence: TGTGCCAGCAGCTTAGGGCAGGCTGGGACTGAAGCTTTCTTT. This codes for CASSLGQAGTEAFF.

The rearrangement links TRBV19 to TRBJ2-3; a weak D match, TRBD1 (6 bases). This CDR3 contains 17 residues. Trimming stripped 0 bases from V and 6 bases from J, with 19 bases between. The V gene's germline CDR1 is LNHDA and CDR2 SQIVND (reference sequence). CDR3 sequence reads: CASSIDMGATTADTQYF. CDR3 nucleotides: TGTGCCAGTAGTATAGACATGGGGGCCACCACGGCGGATACGCAGTATTTT. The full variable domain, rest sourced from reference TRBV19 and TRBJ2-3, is DGGITQSPKYLFRKEGQNVTLSCEQNLNHDAMYWYRQDPGQGLRLIYYSQIVNDFQKGDIAEGYSVSREKKESFPLTVTSAQKNPTAFYLCASSIDMGATTADTQYFGPGTRLTVL.

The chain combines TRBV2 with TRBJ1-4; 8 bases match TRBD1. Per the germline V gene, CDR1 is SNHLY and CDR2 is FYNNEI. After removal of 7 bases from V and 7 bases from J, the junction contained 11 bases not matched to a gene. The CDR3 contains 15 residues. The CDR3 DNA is TGTGCCAGCAACTTTCAGACAGGGGTGGGTGAAAAACTGTTTTTT. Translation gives CASNFQTGVGEKLFF.